This TCR beta chain appears in the sequencing data of a study of blood T cell repertoires in COVID-19. In the study overall: Whether acute or convalescent, the COVID-19 samples came from the United States, Italy and Spain.

Germline assignment: CDR1 LGHDT and CDR2 YNNKEL (reference sequence). V lost 0 bases, J lost 6 bases, and 11 bases lay in between. CDR3 length equals 14 residues. The table came from immunoSEQ multiplex PCR; TCRdb's copy has only in-frame clones and leaves some out. The repertoire has 350,000 or so clones, about 91% of them found once; the top ten carry around 1.6%. The sample comprised peripheral blood. The receptor was isolated from a woman aged 25 to 39 with COVID-19, enrolled during active disease. V gene TRBV3-1 (or the pseudogene TRBV3-2) combines with J gene TRBJ1-1, with D hard to call. The CDR3 DNA reads as TGTGCCAGCAGCCAAGACCGGGCGGGAGCTGAAGCTTTCTTT. Translation gives CASSQDRAGAEAFF.